A selection of T cell receptor beta chains follows, all from one sample in a study of blood T cell repertoires in COVID-19. Produced via immunoSEQ multiplex PCR; TCRdb's table is partial and in-frame only. This sample has tens of thousands of clones, with over 75% found just once. Specimen: peripheral blood. The receptors were gathered from a man in his forties with COVID-19, enrolled during active disease. Each CDR3 is given with its conserved first and last residue. D genes are given only for firm matches. Clone size is given for some rows only: seen once, a few or many times, or a class if the clone is expanded.

D: .
V: TRBV30
size: .
J: TRBJ1-6
length: 15
CDR3: CAWSGSGGPNSPLHF
DNA: TGTGCCTGGAGTGGGAGCGGCGGTCCTAATTCACCCCTCCACTTT

D: TRBD1
V: TRBV10-3
size: .
J: TRBJ2-3
length: 15
CDR3: CAISESTGRTDTQYF
DNA: TGTGCCATCAGTGAGTCGACAGGGAGAACAGATACGCAGTATTTT

D: TRBD2
V: TRBV9
size: .
J: TRBJ2-5
length: 14
CDR3: CASSVQSGGETQYF
DNA: TGTGCCAGCAGCGTACAATCGGGGGGAGAGACCCAGTACTTC

D: TRBD2
V: TRBV5-4
size: .
J: TRBJ2-1
length: 14
CDR3: CASSRGGFYNEQFF
DNA: TGTGCCAGCAGCCGGGGGGGTTTCTACAATGAGCAGTTCTTC

D: TRBD2
V: TRBV5-1
size: .
J: TRBJ2-3
length: 17
CDR3: CASSFNRLAVSADTQYF
DNA: TGCGCCAGCAGCTTTAATAGACTAGCGGTGAGTGCAGATACGCAGTATTTT

D: .
V: TRBV5-1
size: .
J: TRBJ2-7
length: 13
CDR3: CASSPSEMHEQYF
DNA: TGCGCCAGCAGCCCTAGCGAGATGCACGAGCAGTACTTC

D: TRBD1
V: TRBV25-1
size: .
J: TRBJ1-1
length: 16
CDR3: CASSEPGQGGGTEAFF
DNA: TGTGCCAGCAGTGAACCGGGACAGGGCGGAGGCACTGAAGCTTTCTTT

D: .
V: TRBV25-1
size: .
J: TRBJ2-7
length: 13
CDR3: CASSEHTAYEQYF
DNA: TGTGCCAGCAGTGAGCATACAGCTTACGAGCAGTACTTC

D: .
V: TRBV10-3
size: once
J: TRBJ1-2
length: 12
CDR3: CVVGPGGYGYTF
DNA: TGTGTCGTGGGCCCGGGAGGCTATGGCTACACCTTC

D: .
V: TRBV28
size: .
J: TRBJ2-7
length: 12
CDR3: CASTEPGVEQYF
DNA: TGTGCCAGCACCGAACCAGGGGTCGAGCAGTACTTC

D: .
V: TRBV23-1
size: once
J: TRBJ2-5
length: 15
CDR3: CASSQWRGSSETQYF
DNA: TGCGCCAGCAGTCAATGGAGGGGCTCGTCGGAGACCCAGTACTTC

D: .
V: TRBV2
size: once
J: TRBJ2-3
length: 13
CDR3: CASNLGLSDTQYF
DNA: TGTGCCAGCAACCTGGGACTGTCAGATACGCAGTATTTT

D: TRBD1
V: TRBV18
size: .
J: TRBJ2-7
length: 14
CDR3: CASSPNDRDNEQYF
DNA: TGTGCCAGCTCACCAAACGACAGGGACAACGAGCAGTACTTC

D: TRBD1
V: TRBV5-1
size: .
J: TRBJ2-7
length: 13
CDR3: CASSSGTGYEQYF
DNA: TGCGCCAGCAGTTCCGGGACAGGGTACGAGCAGTACTTC

D: .
V: TRBV19
size: .
J: TRBJ1-2
length: 15
CDR3: CASSTHGREDYGYTF
DNA: TGTGCCAGTAGTACCCATGGCAGGGAAGACTATGGCTACACCTTC

D: TRBD2
V: TRBV7-7
size: .
J: TRBJ2-3
length: 16
CDR3: CASSPLAGSFTDTQYF
DNA: TGTGCCAGCAGCCCCCTAGCGGGGTCCTTTACAGATACGCAGTATTTT

D: .
V: TRBV6-1
size: .
J: TRBJ1-1
length: 11
CDR3: CASSEDRAAFF
DNA: TGTGCCAGCAGTGAAGACAGGGCCGCTTTCTTT

D: .
V: TRBV7-2
size: .
J: TRBJ2-7
length: 13
CDR3: CASSFRRDYEQYF
DNA: TGTGCCAGCAGCTTCAGGAGGGACTACGAGCAGTACTTC

D: TRBD1
V: TRBV11-2
size: .
J: TRBJ1-5
length: 15
CDR3: CASSLGGTGPQPQHF
DNA: TGTGCCAGCAGCTTAGGGGGGACAGGGCCTCAGCCCCAGCATTTT

D: .
V: TRBV6-5
size: .
J: TRBJ1-2
length: 12
CDR3: CASSYRGYGYTF
DNA: TGTGCCAGCAGTTACAGGGGCTATGGCTACACCTTC

D: .
V: TRBV5-1
size: .
J: TRBJ2-5
length: 13
CDR3: CASSFGVQETQYF
DNA: TGCGCCAGCAGCTTCGGTGTACAAGAGACCCAGTACTTC

D: TRBD1
V: TRBV28
size: .
J: TRBJ1-2
length: 13
CDR3: CASIGQGAGGYTF
DNA: TGTGCCAGCATTGGACAGGGGGCTGGGGGCTACACCTTC

D: TRBD1
V: TRBV5-6
size: .
J: TRBJ2-7
length: 14
CDR3: CASSPYWTGGEQYF
DNA: TGTGCCAGCAGCCCCTACTGGACAGGGGGCGAGCAGTACTTC

D: .
V: TRBV3-1/TRBV3-2
size: .
J: TRBJ1-1
length: 15
CDR3: CASSLERLQGTEAFF
DNA: TGTGCCAGCAGCCTAGAACGACTACAGGGAACTGAAGCTTTCTTT

D: .
V: TRBV7-2
size: .
J: TRBJ1-1
length: 16
CDR3: CASSLPAGISNTEAFF
DNA: TGTGCCAGCAGCTTGCCCGCCGGGATTTCGAACACTGAAGCTTTCTTT

D: .
V: TRBV4-1
size: .
J: TRBJ2-2
length: 15
CDR3: CASSQVGGPSGELFF
DNA: TGCGCCAGCAGCCAAGTCGGGGGGCCATCCGGGGAGCTGTTTTTT

D: TRBD2
V: TRBV11-2
size: .
J: TRBJ2-7
length: 15
CDR3: CASSKHREGSYEQYF
DNA: TGTGCCAGCAGCAAACACCGGGAGGGCTCCTACGAGCAGTACTTC

D: TRBD1
V: TRBV12-5
size: .
J: TRBJ2-2
length: 15
CDR3: CASGSRQGRNGELFF
DNA: TGTGCTAGTGGTTCTAGACAGGGTAGGAACGGGGAGCTGTTTTTT

D: TRBD1
V: TRBV5-1
size: .
J: TRBJ1-6
length: 15
CDR3: CASSLTGQGNSPLHF
DNA: TGCGCCAGCAGCTTAACGGGACAGGGGAATTCACCCCTCCACTTT

D: .
V: TRBV7-9
size: .
J: TRBJ2-3
length: 14
CDR3: CASSLGPYTDTQYF
DNA: TGTGCCAGCAGCTTAGGGCCATACACAGATACGCAGTATTTT

D: .
V: TRBV2
size: .
J: TRBJ1-1
length: 13
CDR3: CASSESLGAQAFF
DNA: TGTGCCAGCAGTGAGAGTCTGGGGGCCCAAGCTTTCTTT

D: TRBD1
V: TRBV6-5
size: .
J: TRBJ1-1
length: 15
CDR3: CASALTGAMNTEAFF
DNA: TGTGCCAGCGCCTTGACAGGGGCAATGAACACTGAAGCTTTCTTT

D: TRBD1
V: TRBV2
size: once
J: TRBJ1-1
length: 15
CDR3: CASSGQGGLNTEAFF
DNA: TGTGCCAGCAGTGGACAGGGGGGTTTGAACACTGAAGCTTTCTTT

D: .
V: TRBV9
size: .
J: TRBJ2-1
length: 16
CDR3: CASSFNRGSSYNEQFF
DNA: TGTGCCAGCAGCTTCAATAGGGGGTCCTCCTACAATGAGCAGTTCTTC

D: TRBD1
V: TRBV5-1
size: .
J: TRBJ1-1
length: 16
CDR3: CASSLARDSRYTEAFF
DNA: TGCGCCAGCAGCTTGGCCAGGGACAGCCGATACACTGAAGCTTTCTTT

D: .
V: TRBV7-9
size: .
J: TRBJ2-7
length: 15
CDR3: CASSLFGGDVGEQYF
DNA: TGTGCCAGCAGCTTATTCGGCGGGGACGTTGGTGAGCAGTACTTC

D: TRBD1
V: TRBV9
size: .
J: TRBJ1-4
length: 14
CDR3: CASSVGQVGEKLFF
DNA: TGTGCCAGCAGCGTTGGACAGGTTGGAGAAAAACTGTTTTTT

D: TRBD1
V: TRBV5-6
size: .
J: TRBJ2-7
length: 15
CDR3: CAREYRDRGTYEQYF
DNA: TGTGCCAGAGAGTACCGGGACAGGGGAACCTACGAGCAGTACTTC

D: .
V: TRBV3-1/TRBV3-2
size: .
J: TRBJ2-7
length: 13
CDR3: CASSQDFIDEQYF
DNA: TGTGCCAGCAGCCAAGATTTCATAGACGAGCAGTACTTC

D: .
V: TRBV6-5
size: .
J: TRBJ1-2
length: 15
CDR3: CASSYSINPRGGYTF
DNA: TGTGCCAGCAGTTACTCGATTAACCCTCGAGGAGGCTACACCTTC

D: .
V: TRBV7-6
size: .
J: TRBJ2-7
length: 16
CDR3: CASKRGIGQSSYEQYF
DNA: TGTGCCAGCAAACGGGGGATCGGGCAGAGCTCCTACGAGCAGTACTTC

D: .
V: TRBV18
size: .
J: TRBJ2-3
length: 12
CDR3: CASSLLRDTQYF
DNA: TGTGCCAGCTCCCTTCTCCGAGATACGCAGTATTTT

D: TRBD1
V: TRBV13
size: .
J: TRBJ1-1
length: 13
CDR3: CASSATGQTEAFF
DNA: TGTGCCAGCAGCGCGACAGGGCAAACTGAAGCTTTCTTT

D: .
V: TRBV27
size: .
J: TRBJ1-5
length: 14
CDR3: CASSFTGLQQPQHF
DNA: TGTGCCAGCAGTTTCACGGGACTCCAACAGCCCCAGCATTTT

D: .
V: TRBV4-1
size: .
J: TRBJ1-2
length: 16
CDR3: CASSRGGLVIWDGYTF
DNA: TGCGCCAGCAGCCGGGGAGGGCTGGTTATATGGGACGGCTACACCTTC

D: .
V: TRBV18
size: .
J: TRBJ1-2
length: 15
CDR3: CASSPASTGWYGYTF
DNA: TGTGCCAGCTCTCCGGCTTCCACAGGGTGGTATGGCTACACCTTC

D: TRBD1
V: TRBV28
size: .
J: TRBJ1-1
length: 14
CDR3: CASSSGQGNTEAFF
DNA: TGTGCCAGCAGTTCGGGACAGGGGAACACTGAAGCTTTCTTT

D: TRBD2
V: TRBV3-1/TRBV3-2
size: .
J: TRBJ2-2
length: 17
CDR3: CASSQETSGGGTGELFF
DNA: TGTGCCAGCAGCCAAGAAACCAGCGGGGGTGGTACCGGGGAGCTGTTTTTT

D: .
V: TRBV6-5
size: .
J: TRBJ2-1
length: 15
CDR3: CASSPKGVSYNEQFF
DNA: TGTGCCAGCAGTCCCAAGGGGGTATCCTACAATGAGCAGTTCTTC

D: .
V: TRBV6-5
size: .
J: TRBJ2-5
length: 13
CDR3: CASCLRIQETQYF
DNA: TGTGCCAGCTGTTTGCGAATACAAGAGACCCAGTACTTC

D: .
V: TRBV29-1
size: .
J: TRBJ2-1
length: 13
CDR3: CSVASGSYNEQFF
DNA: TGCAGCGTTGCCAGCGGTTCTTACAATGAGCAGTTCTTC

D: .
V: TRBV3-1/TRBV3-2
size: .
J: TRBJ2-7
length: 15
CDR3: CASSQGRQVGGEQYF
DNA: TGTGCCAGCAGCCAAGGTCGACAGGTGGGCGGAGAGCAGTACTTC

D: TRBD2
V: TRBV6-5
size: .
J: TRBJ2-3
length: 14
CDR3: CASRAGGYTDTQYF
DNA: TGTGCCAGCAGGGCGGGGGGTTACACAGATACGCAGTATTTT

D: TRBD1
V: TRBV5-6
size: .
J: TRBJ1-1
length: 15
CDR3: CASSWTGEEGTEAFF
DNA: TGTGCCAGCAGTTGGACAGGGGAGGAAGGCACTGAAGCTTTCTTT

D: TRBD2
V: TRBV5-8
size: .
J: TRBJ2-1
length: 15
CDR3: CASSLGLAVYNEQFF
DNA: TGTGCCAGCAGCTTGGGACTAGCGGTCTACAATGAGCAGTTCTTC